The 17 T cell receptor beta chains below were found in one sample sequenced in a study of blood T cell repertoires in COVID-19. Sequencing was performed with immunoSEQ multiplex PCR; in TCRdb, only in-frame clones are kept and a portion is missing. The sample has under 400,000 clones, around 87% seen once. Input material: peripheral blood. The receptors shown here come from a man aged 18 to 30 with active or convalescent COVID-19.

The chain carries TRBV25-1 and TRBJ1-4, with D unclear. Germline CDR1 and CDR2: MGHDK and SYGVNS. V was shortened by 3 bases and J by 8 bases, with 19 bases between the two germline ends. The CDR3 has 16 residues. This CDR3 reads CASSDPYSGSREKLFF. CDR3 nucleotide sequence: TGTGCCAGCAGTGATCCCTATTCGGGATCTCGGGAAAAACTGTTTTTT.

The V gene is TRBV12-3 or TRBV12-4, the J gene TRBJ1-1; D is unclear. The CDR3 sequence is 12 residues long. Trimming left V 1 base short and J 8 bases short, with 8 bases between. The DNA for the CDR3 is TGTGCCAGCAGTTTAGGCACTTCAGAAGCTTTCTTT. It translates to CASSLGTSEAFF.

This chain uses TRBV9 with TRBJ2-1; TRBD2 aligns across 9 bases. Germline V gene lookup returns CDR1 SGDLS and CDR2 YYNGEE. CDR3 length: 14 amino acids. V lost 7 bases, J lost 10 bases, and 12 bases stayed unmatched. This chain's CDR3 is CASAGLAGVREQFF. The CDR3 DNA follows: TGTGCCAGCGCGGGACTAGCCGGGGTGAGGGAGCAGTTCTTC.

The rearrangement uses TRBV28 and TRBJ1-1; 8 bases are shared with TRBD1. CDR1 and CDR2 (germline): MDHEN, SYDVKM. The CDR3 is 17 amino acids. Germline trimming cut 1 base from V and 1 base from J; bases unmatched to any gene: 8. CDR3 region: CASSLSFQGAQNTEAFF. The CDR3 DNA sequence: TGTGCCAGCAGTTTATCCTTTCAGGGGGCGCAGAACACTGAAGCTTTCTTT.

DNA of the CDR3: TGTGCCAGCAGCTACACCCTCGACAGGGTATATGGGTTAACCTTC. It codes for CASSYTLDRVYGLTF. The chain has TRBV11-3 and TRBJ1-2; 7 nucleotides align to TRBD1. CDR3 length: 15 amino acids. V lost 4 bases to trimming and J lost 14 bases; unmatched junction nucleotides: 19. Germline CDR1 SGHNT, CDR2 YENEEA.

CDR3 DNA sequence: TGTGCCAGCAGGAGCGGGAACGCCTACGAGCAGTACTTC. Encoded protein: CASRSGNAYEQYF. The genes are TRBV28 and TRBJ2-7; 7 nucleotides agree with TRBD2. The V segment lost 6 bases and the J segment 2 bases; nucleotides outside the gene matches: 4. This CDR3 comprises 13 residues. CDR1 is MDHEN and CDR2 is SYDVKM in the germline V gene.

This clone is a singleton in its sample. V usage is TRBV13 and J usage is TRBJ1-6, with D possibly TRBD1 on 5 matching bases. The CDR3 runs 15 residues. The V end lost 6 bases, the J end lost 3 bases, and 12 bases lay between the germline ends. Germline CDR1 reads PRHDT; CDR2 reads FYEKMQ (reference sequence). Here the CDR3 reads CASRSGTGYNSPLHF. The CDR3 DNA sequence: TGTGCCAGCAGATCAGGTACAGGCTATAATTCACCCCTCCACTTT. Full variable domain (rest looked up from reference TRBV13 and TRBJ1-6): AAGVIQSPRHLIKEKRETATLKCYPIPRHDTVYWYQQGPGQDPQFLISFYEKMQSDKGSIPDRFSAQQFSDYHSELNMSSLELGDSALYFCASRSGTGYNSPLHFGNGTRLTVT.

Only one count was recorded for this clone. J is TRBJ2-1 and V is TRBV25-1; TRBD1 agrees at 7 bases. This CDR3 region has 15 residues. With V trimmed by 3 bases and J by 7 bases, 9 bases remained unmatched. Germline V lookup: CDR1 MGHDK, CDR2 SYGVNS. CDR3 DNA sequence: TGTGCCAGCAGTGATGGGCTCGCCAGGGGGAATGAGCAGTTCTTC. Protein: CASSDGLARGNEQFF.

The chain recombines TRBV27 with TRBJ1-1; 10 positions agree with TRBD1. Per germline, CDR1 MNHEY and CDR2 SMNVEV (reference sequence). V lost 4 bases to trimming and J lost 10 bases; unmatched junction nucleotides: 3. This CDR3 contains 12 residues. The DNA for the CDR3 is TGTGCCAGCAGTTCCCGGGACAGGGGAGCTTTCTTT. Residues: CASSSRDRGAFF.

This clone appeared a single time. The chain couples TRBV27 to TRBJ2-1; 10 nucleotides match TRBD2. The CDR3 loop spans 19 amino acids. The germline V gene encodes CDR1 MNHEY and CDR2 SMNVEV (reference sequence). Trimming cost V 3 bases and J 2 bases; bases outside gene matches: 13. CDR3 in DNA: TGTGCCAGCAGTTTTCCATCCCTAGCGGGAGCCCGAACCTACAATGAGCAGTTCTTC. Its protein product is CASSFPSLAGARTYNEQFF.

The J gene is TRBJ2-1, the V gene TRBV18, with D unclear. V lost 6 bases and J lost 2, with 14 bases in between. Germline CDR1 KGHSH, CDR2 LQKENI. The CDR3 covers 15 residues. CDR3 sequence reads: CASSPVTSPYNEQFF. The CDR3 bases are TGTGCCAGCTCCCCAGTGACAAGTCCCTACAATGAGCAGTTCTTC.

On this clone itself: One junction end disagrees with the germline gene, perhaps due to a read error. The chain carries TRBV6-5 and TRBJ2-6; TRBD1 is a possible D gene (6 bases). The CDR3 extends over 16 amino acids. The germline gives CDR1 MNHEY, CDR2 SVGAGI. CDR3 loop: CASSYSPGVGANVLTF. The DNA for the CDR3 is TGTGCCAGCAGTTACTCTCCAGGGGTTGGGGCCAACGTGCTGACTTTC.

This chain links TRBV6-6 with TRBJ1-3; D is unclear. Germline CDR1 reads MNHNY; CDR2 reads SVGAGI (reference sequence). Trimming pared 5 bases from V and 0 bases from J, leaving 14 bases between. CDR3 length: 16 amino acids. CDR3 protein: CASSRTRVSSGNTIYF. CDR3 DNA: TGTGCCAGCAGTCGAACGAGGGTTTCCTCTGGAAACACCATATATTTT.

This CDR3 reads CASSLQGNYGYTF. CDR3 sequence (DNA): TGTGCCAGCAGTTTACAGGGAAACTATGGCTACACCTTC. This chain connects TRBV5-8 to TRBJ1-2; D is perhaps TRBD1 (6 bases). CDR1 SGHTS and CDR2 YDEGEE come from the germline V gene. Trimming took 5 bases from V and 2 from J, leaving 10 bases between them. The CDR3 is 13 residues long.

This chain uses TRBV5-1 with TRBJ2-7; 9 nucleotides align to TRBD1. CDR3 size: 13 residues. From germline, CDR1 is SGHRS and CDR2 YFSETQ. V lost 4 bases to trimming and J lost 5 bases; unmatched junction nucleotides: 4. CDR3 residues: CASSLGQGNEQYF. CDR3 in DNA: TGCGCCAGCAGCCTAGGACAGGGGAACGAGCAGTACTTC.

The rearrangement links TRBV18 to TRBJ1-4; 7 positions agree with TRBD1. There are 15 residues in the CDR3. Germline values: CDR1 KGHSH, CDR2 LQKENI. Unmatched junction bases numbered 4, after V lost 1 base and J lost 5 bases. CDR3 DNA: TGTGCCAGCTCACCACAGGGACAGACGAATGAAAAACTGTTTTTT. The encoded protein is CASSPQGQTNEKLFF.

The J gene is TRBJ2-3, the V gene TRBV7-2; 9 bases align to TRBD1. Germline CDR1 SGHTA, CDR2 FQGNSA. Losses at the gene ends were 4 bases for V and 4 bases for J; bases not matched to a gene: 6. This CDR3 has 15 amino acids. The CDR3 loop reads CASSSTGGRADTQYF. The CDR3 DNA follows: TGTGCCAGCAGCTCCACAGGGGGCAGGGCAGATACGCAGTATTTT.